What follows is one TCR beta chain and its context. Antigen: not known. This sample stems from a study of T cells in Graves' hyperthyroidism and ophthalmopathy. Newly diagnosed hyperthyroidism patients aged 18 to 65 years had disease lasting under 2 months. V lost 3 bases and J lost 3; bases outside the gene matches: 11. The length of the CDR3 is 15 residues. Per germline, CDR1 DFQATT and CDR2 SNEGSKA (reference sequence). RNA transcripts served as the template for amplifying TCR beta CDR3 regions. First-round RT-PCR of the TCR CDR3 relied on the HTBI primer set. TCRdb used MiXCR to reprocess the multiplex PCR reads, holding one entry per CDR3 protein. The sample carries hundreds of thousands of distinct CDR3 sequences, roughly 46% recorded once. Findings of the study overall: A median 6.5 months before onset, the model predicted ophthalmopathy. Ophthalmopathy was told apart from stable hyperthyroidism by a 13 V-J model. Among clonotypes expanded in thyroid above 0.001, most were also found in blood.

The chain employs TRBV20-1 and TRBJ2-7; TRBD1 aligns across 7 bases. What was sequenced was peripheral blood or thyroid tissue (not recorded which). The receptor's source is a woman between 18 and 30 years old with Graves' hyperthyroidism. CDR3 nucleotide sequence: TGCAGTGCTAGCACTACCGACAGGGACGGCTACGAGCAGTACTTC. It codes for CSASTTDRDGYEQYF.